Presented here are 11 T cell receptor beta chains from one specimen sequenced in a study of glioma-infiltrating T cells. TCR alpha and beta CDR3 regions were amplified from RNA using iRepertoire nested multiplex PCR. One entry per CDR3 protein results from TCRdb running MiXCR on the multiplex PCR reads. The sample includes about 210,000 distinct CDR3 sequences, approximately 30% of them seen just once. The specimen sequenced was glioma tissue, nonneoplastic brain tissue, or PBMCs (not recorded which). The receptors stem from a human donor with low-grade glioma or glioblastoma, undergoing nonglioma brain surgery, or in good health (not recorded which).

This clonotype was seen many times. The chain joins TRBV6-2 or TRBV6-3 to TRBJ2-1; 9 bases agree with TRBD2. The CDR3 covers 15 residues. The trim removed 6 bases at V and 7 bases at J, leaving 10 bases unmatched. Germline CDR1 is MNHEY and CDR2 is SVGEGT. The CDR3 is CASRKLAGVTNEQFF. Here the CDR3 DNA reads TGTGCCAGCAGAAAACTAGCGGGCGTAACTAATGAGCAGTTCTTC.

This clonotype was observed many times. The V and J genes are TRBV7-6 and TRBJ2-1; 7 bases agree with TRBD2. The V and J ends lost 1 base and 7 bases, in that order; junction bases with no gene match: 7. CDR1 is SGHVS and CDR2 is FNYEAQ in the germline V gene. There are 15 residues in the CDR3. DNA of the CDR3: TGTGCCAGCAGCTTAGGAGTGACTAGCCGTAATGAGCAGTTCTTC. The encoded protein is CASSLGVTSRNEQFF. Full variable domain (outside the CDR3, taken from reference TRBV7-6 and TRBJ2-1): GAGVSQSPRYKVTKRGQDVALRCDPISGHVSLYWYRQALGQGPEFLTYFNYEAQQDKSGLPNDRFSAERPEGSISTLTIQRTEQRDSAMYRCASSLGVTSRNEQFFGPGTRLTVL.

In this sample, this clonotype turned up many times. At one end the junction does not follow the germline gene, possibly because of a read error. The chain has TRBV12-3 or TRBV12-4 and TRBJ2-3; 7 bases fit TRBD2. The CDR3 extends over 17 amino acids. CDR3 bases: TGTGCCAGCAGCTCACCTAGTGGGGAGACTAGCACCGATACGCAGTATTTT. Its protein product is CASSSPSGETSTDTQYF.

In regard to this clonotype: Just one base apart from a much larger clone, this may be a read error. The chain joins TRBV7-9 to TRBJ2-7, with no clear D. The CDR3 has 12 residues. Germline V gene data show CDR1 as SEHNR and CDR2 as FQNEAQ (reference sequence). The CDR3 here is CASSRKPYDQYF. The CDR3 DNA reads TGTGCCAGCAGCCGTAAACCCTACGACCAGTACTTC.

Only a few counts were recorded for this clonotype. This chain joins TRBV5-1 and TRBJ2-1, with D uncertain. Germline V gene lookup returns CDR1 SGHRS and CDR2 YFSETQ. V lost 3 bases to trimming and J lost 5 bases, with 12 bases between them. This CDR3 region has 14 residues. The CDR3 sequence is CASSSLPGDNEQFF. The DNA for the CDR3 is TGCGCCAGCAGCTCCCTGCCAGGTGACAATGAGCAGTTCTTC.

This clonotype has only a few counts. Here the CDR3 reads CASRREDYGYTF. DNA of the CDR3: TGTGCCAGCAGAAGGGAAGACTATGGCTACACCTTC. The chain couples TRBV2 to TRBJ1-2, with no clear D. Germline CDR1 reads SNHLY; CDR2 reads FYNNEI. Trimming took off 6 bases at V and 3 bases at J, with 8 bases between the two ends. The CDR3 is made up of 12 amino acids.

This clonotype was observed at least ten times. V is TRBV7-9 and J is TRBJ1-2; D remains ambiguous. V was shortened by 1 base and J by 4 bases, with 13 bases between the two germline ends. The CDR3 runs to 15 residues. The germline V gene has CDR1 SEHNR and CDR2 FQNEAQ (reference sequence). The chain's CDR3 is CASSLEGSGGYGYTF. As DNA, the CDR3 is TGTGCCAGCAGCTTAGAAGGGAGTGGCGGCTATGGCTACACCTTC.

Ten or more counts support this clonotype. The chain recombines TRBV7-9 with TRBJ2-3; weak D call: TRBD1 (5 bases). This CDR3 is 13 amino acids long. The germline V gene encodes CDR1 SEHNR and CDR2 FQNEAQ (reference sequence). The V gene lost 5 bases and the J gene lost 1 base, with 7 bases spanning the gap. The CDR3 protein is CASSVRGTDTQYF. CDR3 nucleotide sequence: TGTGCCAGCAGCGTCAGGGGCACAGATACGCAGTATTTT.

With respect to this clonotype: A read error may explain this, as a much larger clone is one base away. The gene calls are TRBV3-1 and TRBJ2-7, with no clear D. Germline V gene data show CDR1 as LGHDT and CDR2 as YNNKEL (reference sequence). The CDR3 covers 14 residues. The CDR3 spells CASSQALGAYQQYF. The CDR3 DNA is TGTGCCAGCAGCCAAGCGTTGGGTGCCTACCAGCAGTACTTC.

This clonotype was seen many times. This chain connects TRBV20-1 to TRBJ2-1; possible D gene TRBD2, 5 bases. The germline V and J ends were trimmed by 0 bases and 2 bases, with 11 bases remaining between them. Germline lookup yields CDR1 DFQATT and CDR2 SNEGSKA (reference sequence). The CDR3 runs 15 residues. This chain's CDR3 is CSARDLAGTYNEQFF. Written as DNA, the CDR3 is TGCAGTGCTAGAGATCTGGCGGGTACCTACAATGAGCAGTTCTTC.

This clonotype was seen more than once but under ten times. The chain joins TRBV28 to TRBJ1-4; D is unresolved. Germline CDR1 is MDHEN and CDR2 is SYDVKM. This CDR3 is 14 amino acids long. Trimming pared 5 bases from V and 6 bases from J, leaving 13 bases between. CDR3 bases: TGTGCCAGCAGTAAAACTCGGGAGTATGAAAAACTGTTTTTT. Protein sequence: CASSKTREYEKLFF.